What follows are 21 T cell receptor beta chains derived from one specimen sequenced in a study of shared clonotypes between healthy human individuals. Sequencing used immunoSEQ multiplex PCR; TCRdb keeps in-frame clones, though not all of them. This repertoire shows about 1.1 million clones, around 78% found once; its top ten account for more than 0.5%. Sequenced sample: memory CD4+ T cells from PBMCs. Subset specified: CD45RA-negative fraction. The receptors shown here come from a man younger than 35 in good health. Some clones in this sample may be carry-over from other donors' samples.

The chain links TRBV6-6 to TRBJ1-5; D is unresolved. CDR3 length: 13 amino acids. In germline, CDR1 is MNHNY, CDR2 SVGAGI (reference sequence). Trimming stripped 2 bases from V and 6 bases from J, with 8 bases between. The DNA for the CDR3 is TGTGCCAGCAGTTACGGTGGGTTTCAGCCCCAGCATTTT. Its translation: CASSYGGFQPQHF.

The chain combines TRBV18 with TRBJ2-2, with 10 bases that match TRBD1. The CDR3 totals 16 residues. Germline CDR1 reads KGHSH; CDR2 reads LQKENI. J was trimmed by 5 bases and V by 1 base; bases with no gene match: 4. CDR3 loop: CASSPRDRGETGELFF. For the CDR3, the DNA is TGTGCCAGCTCACCACGGGACAGGGGAGAAACCGGGGAGCTGTTTTTT. Drawing the rest from reference TRBV18 and TRBJ2-2, the complete variable domain is NAGVMQNPRHLVRRRGQEARLRCSPMKGHSHVYWYRQLPEEGLKFMVYLQKENIIDESGMPKERFSAEFPKEGPSILRIQQVVRGDSAAYFCASSPRDRGETGELFFGEGSRLTVL.

The chain couples TRBV5-1 to TRBJ1-4; 7 bases match TRBD1. V was pared by 0 bases and J by 5 bases, with 4 bases of the junction left unmatched. The CDR3 covers 15 residues. The germline V gene has CDR1 SGHRS and CDR2 YFSETQ. The CDR3 loop reads CASSLAGQRNEKLFF. The CDR3 DNA reads TGCGCCAGCAGCTTGGCGGGACAGCGAAATGAAAAACTGTTTTTT.

CDR3 sequence reads: CASSPLDPGQGSSYEQYF. Written as DNA, the CDR3 is TGTGCCAGCAGTCCCCTGGACCCCGGCCAGGGGTCTTCCTACGAGCAGTACTTC. The chain links TRBV28 to TRBJ2-7; maybe TRBD1 (6 bases). V was shortened by 5 bases and J by 1 base, with 24 bases between the two germline ends. From germline, CDR1 is MDHEN and CDR2 SYDVKM. The CDR3 length is 18 residues.

Notes on this clone: At one end, the junction sequence differs from germline, possibly due to a read error. The chain combines TRBV5-1 with TRBJ2-7; tentatively, D is TRBD1 or TRBD2 (5 bases each). The CDR3 loop spans 11 amino acids. Germline V gene data show CDR1 as SGHRS and CDR2 as YFSETQ. The chain's CDR3 is CASRLGVKQYF. CDR3 DNA sequence: TGCGCCAGCAGGTTGGGGGTGAAGCAGTACTTC.

The chain employs TRBV7-3 and TRBJ2-5, with D possibly being TRBD1 (6 bases). The CDR3 extends over 13 amino acids. Trimming removed 5 bases from V and 5 bases from J, with 12 bases in between. The germline V gene has CDR1 SGHTA and CDR2 FQGTGA. The CDR3 here is CASSNRAGETQYF. As DNA, the CDR3 is TGTGCCAGCAGCAACAGGGCTGGCGAGACCCAGTACTTC.

About this clone itself: This specimen includes other DNA sequences encoding the same CDR3. The chain combines TRBV19 with TRBJ2-5, with D perhaps TRBD1 (6 bases). The V end was cut by 6 bases, the J end by 4 bases, with 6 bases between. From germline, CDR1 is LNHDA and CDR2 SQIVND (reference sequence). The CDR3 contains 11 residues. The CDR3 sequence: CASRGGETQYF. CDR3 coding DNA: TGTGCCAGTAGAGGGGGAGAGACCCAGTACTTC. Using reference TRBV19 and TRBJ2-5 for the parts outside the CDR3, the full variable domain is DGGITQSPKYLFRKEGQNVTLSCEQNLNHDAMYWYRQDPGQGLRLIYYSQIVNDFQKGDIAEGYSVSREKKESFPLTVTSAQKNPTAFYLCASRGGETQYFGPGTRLLVL.

The genes are TRBV6-6 and TRBJ1-3; no reliable D call. Germline assignment: CDR1 MNHNY and CDR2 SVGAGI (reference sequence). CDR3 length equals 13 residues. V gave up 5 bases and J gave up 3 bases, with 8 bases separating them. CDR3 sequence (DNA): TGTGCCAGCAGTGGGTCATATGGAAACACCATATATTTT. This gives the protein CASSGSYGNTIYF.

The CDR3: CATGTGANTEAFF. CDR3 nucleotides: TGTGCCACCGGGACAGGGGCGAACACTGAAGCTTTCTTT. The rearrangement links TRBV15 to TRBJ1-1, with TRBD1 matching 10 bases. Germline V gives CDR1 LNHNV, CDR2 YYDKDF (reference sequence). This CDR3 is 13 amino acids long. J was trimmed by 1 base and V by 8 bases; bases with no gene match: 1.

The rearrangement joins TRBV5-1 to TRBJ1-2; D perhaps matches TRBD1 (5 bases). Trimming shortened V by 3 bases and J by 5 bases, and 11 bases separated the two germline ends. This CDR3 region has 13 residues. Per germline, CDR1 SGHRS and CDR2 YFSETQ. Here the CDR3 DNA reads TGCGCCAGCAGCTATGACAGAAAGTATGGCTACACCTTC. Residues: CASSYDRKYGYTF.

Turning to this clone: This CDR3 is also generated by other DNA sequences in the sample. The CDR3, as DNA: TGCGCCAGCAGCTTAGAGGGGGGACAAGAGACCCAGTACTTC. This translates into CASSLEGGQETQYF. The rearrangement links TRBV5-1 to TRBJ2-5, with D tentatively TRBD1 or TRBD2 (6 bases each). The V end was cut by 2 bases, the J end by 2 bases, with 10 bases between. Per the germline V gene, CDR1 is SGHRS and CDR2 is YFSETQ. This CDR3 is built from 14 residues.

This chain connects TRBV5-4 to TRBJ2-2; either TRBD1 or TRBD2 may fit D (5 bases each). The germline CDR1 and CDR2 sequences are SGHNT and YYREEE (reference sequence). V dropped 5 bases and J dropped 1 base, with 9 bases sitting between them. CDR3 size: 14 residues. CDR3 amino acids: CASRGRQNTGELFF. For the CDR3, the DNA is TGTGCCAGCAGGGGACGGCAGAACACCGGGGAGCTGTTTTTT.

This clone was seen only a few times. The J gene is TRBJ1-4, the V gene TRBV29-1; D is ambiguous. CDR3 size: 11 residues. V shed 6 bases and J shed 12 bases, with 14 bases lying between them. Looked up from germline, CDR1 is SQVTM and CDR2 is ANQGSEA. DNA for the CDR3: TGCAGCGTCTCCAACGAAGGCGAACTGTTTTTT. It translates to CSVSNEGELFF.

The chain links TRBV28 to TRBJ2-3; TRBD1 aligns across 8 bases. J was trimmed by 2 bases and V by 6 bases; bases with no gene match: 4. CDR3 length equals 14 residues. The germline CDR1 and CDR2 sequences are MDHEN and SYDVKM. The CDR3 loop is CASSHRGITDTQYF. The CDR3 nucleotides read TGTGCCAGCAGCCACAGGGGGATCACAGATACGCAGTATTTT. Together with reference TRBV28 and TRBJ2-3, the CDR3 gives the full variable domain: DVKVTQSSRYLVKRTGEKVFLECVQDMDHENMFWYRQDPGLGLRLIYFSYDVKMKEKGDIPEGYSVSREKKERFSLILESASTNQTSMYLCASSHRGITDTQYFGPGTRLTVL.

The V gene is TRBV10-1, the J gene TRBJ1-1; the D is unclear. CDR3 size: 16 residues. Germline V gene data show CDR1 as WNHNN and CDR2 as SYGVQD (reference sequence). V lost 0 bases to trimming and J lost 5 bases, with 16 bases between them. The chain's CDR3 is CASSESRPKKGTEAFF. In DNA form, the CDR3 reads TGCGCCAGCAGTGAGTCTAGGCCCAAGAAAGGGACTGAAGCTTTCTTT.

The chain employs TRBV28 and TRBJ2-7; a weak D match, TRBD2 (5 bases). Germline lookup yields CDR1 MDHEN and CDR2 SYDVKM. The ends were cut back, 5 bases at V and 3 bases at J, with 17 bases in the middle. The CDR3 totals 15 residues. The CDR3 reads CASSLPGGLNYEQYF. The CDR3 DNA sequence: TGTGCCAGCAGTCTACCCGGAGGACTCAACTACGAGCAGTACTTC.

A note on this clone: A far bigger clonotype differs at one base, so this is likely a read error. Other nucleotide sequences in the sample specify the same CDR3. The gene calls are TRBV6-1 and TRBJ2-5; 7 bases map to TRBD2. Germline V gives CDR1 MNHNS, CDR2 SASEGT. This CDR3 comprises 15 residues. Trimming at V came to 2 bases and at J to 5 bases, leaving 8 bases not matched to a gene. For the CDR3, the DNA is TGTGCCAGCAGTGAAACGGCGGGAGTACATGAGACCCAGTACTTC. Translating it yields CASSETAGVHETQYF.

The V gene is TRBV5-1, the J gene TRBJ1-1; D remains unclear. The CDR3 totals 13 residues. V dropped 0 bases and J dropped 10 bases, with 13 bases sitting between them. Germline values: CDR1 SGHRS, CDR2 YFSETQ. The CDR3 spells CASSLAGGQVAFF. The CDR3, as DNA: TGCGCCAGCAGCTTGGCCGGCGGTCAGGTAGCTTTCTTT.

V is TRBV29-1 and J is TRBJ2-7; a weak D match, TRBD2 (5 bases). Germline loops: CDR1 SQVTM, CDR2 ANQGSEA. The V end lost 1 base, the J end lost 2 bases, and 18 bases lay between the germline ends. This CDR3 has 16 amino acids. The CDR3 coding sequence is TGCAGCGTTGAAGCGCGTCAAGGCGGAGGAGCCTACGAGCAGTACTTC. It yields the protein CSVEARQGGGAYEQYF.

The chain has TRBV5-4 and TRBJ2-5; TRBD2 aligns across 13 bases. The CDR3 loop spans 16 amino acids. The ends lost 4 bases at V and 2 bases at J; junction bases unmatched: 5. CDR1 and CDR2 from the germline V gene are SGHNT and YYREEE (reference sequence). In DNA, the CDR3 is TGTGCCAGCAGCCGTCCGGGACTAGCGGGGCAAGAGACCCAGTACTTC. It yields the protein CASSRPGLAGQETQYF.

This chain joins TRBV5-1 and TRBJ2-5; no clear D gene. Germline CDR1 is SGHRS and CDR2 is YFSETQ. V was pared by 4 bases and J by 6 bases, with 16 bases between. The CDR3 is 14 residues long. The CDR3 DNA sequence: TGCGCCAGCAGCCCACCTGACAAGGCGAAGACCCAGTACTTC. Its protein product is CASSPPDKAKTQYF.